The 9 T cell receptor beta chains presented below share a single source sample, sequenced in a study of beta chain features in type 1 diabetes. The isolated RNA, all of it, was reverse transcribed, so expressed TCRB transcripts were what got sequenced. Produced via immunoSEQ multiplex PCR; TCRdb's table is partial and in-frame only. This table has more than 60,000 clones, around 63% appearing once. Sequencing used Tregs from blood. These receptors came from a woman in her late teens or twenties in good health.

CDR3 residues: CASSPGRDGSQPQHF. The CDR3 DNA is TGTGCCAGCTCACCAGGCAGGGACGGGAGTCAGCCCCAGCATTTT. V gene TRBV18 combines with J gene TRBJ1-5; D is perhaps TRBD1 (5 bases). The germline V and J ends were trimmed by 2 bases and 6 bases, with 14 bases remaining between them. Germline assignment: CDR1 KGHSH and CDR2 LQKENI. CDR3 length: 15 residues.

This chain links TRBV29-1 with TRBJ2-1, with TRBD1 identical over 8 bases. The length of the CDR3 is 16 residues. V trimming: 1 base; J trimming: 4 bases; junction bases outside the gene matches: 9. Germline V CDR1 and CDR2: SQVTM, ANQGSEA. The CDR3 here is CSVEVFGTGPYNEQFF. The CDR3 coding sequence is TGCAGCGTTGAAGTATTTGGGACAGGCCCGTACAATGAGCAGTTCTTC.

There are a few counts of this clone. The genes are TRBV2 and TRBJ2-5; D is unclear. CDR1 is SNHLY, CDR2 FYNNEI, per germline. V was clipped by 7 bases and J by 2 bases, with 14 bases between them. The CDR3 is 14 residues long. Written as DNA, the CDR3 is TGTGCCAGCAACGAAGTAGGCGGTCAAGAGACCCAGTACTTC. It codes for CASNEVGGQETQYF.

The V call is TRBV2, the J call TRBJ2-3; 8 bases match TRBD2. CDR1 is SNHLY and CDR2 is FYNNEI in the germline V gene. V lost 8 bases and J lost 7; bases outside the gene matches: 5. This CDR3 comprises 12 residues. The CDR3 sequence: CASRGGSNTQYF. The CDR3 nucleotides are TGTGCCAGCCGGGGGGGCTCAAATACGCAGTATTTT.

The chain combines TRBV7-2 with TRBJ1-1, with D possibly being TRBD1 (5 bases). Germline V gene lookup returns CDR1 SGHTA and CDR2 FQGNSA. Trimming pared 5 bases from V and 0 bases from J, leaving 7 bases between. The CDR3 is 13 amino acids. The CDR3 DNA follows: TGTGCCAGCAGCGGGGCGGTGAACACTGAAGCTTTCTTT. This sequence encodes CASSGAVNTEAFF.

A note on this clone: The junction departs from the called germline gene at one end, perhaps through a read error. V is TRBV2 and J is TRBJ1-1; D is unclear. This CDR3 has 13 residues. CDR1 and CDR2 from the germline V gene are SNHLY and FYNNEI. The CDR3 DNA is TGTGCCATCAGTGCCCTTCGGAACACTGAAGCTTTCTTT. It specifies CAISALRNTEAFF.

A few counts support this clone. V is TRBV4-1 and J is TRBJ2-2, with D possibly matching TRBD2 (6 bases). CDR1 is MGHRA and CDR2 is YSYEKL in the germline V gene. Trimming removed 0 bases from V and 0 bases from J, with 14 bases in between. CDR3 length equals 18 residues. Here the CDR3 DNA reads TGCGCCAGCAGCCAAGACCCCCCTAGCGCCGCGAACACCGGGGAGCTGTTTTTT. This gives the protein CASSQDPPSAANTGELFF.

This clone was detected a few times. This chain uses TRBV11-2 with TRBJ2-3, with TRBD2 identical over 8 bases. The ends lost 5 bases at V and 2 bases at J; junction bases unmatched: 9. CDR3 length: 16 residues. Germline CDR1 and CDR2: SGHAT and FQNNGV. CDR3 DNA sequence: TGTGCCAGCAGCGTCCTACTAGCGGAGTCCACAGATACGCAGTATTTT. This translates into CASSVLLAESTDTQYF.

The chain employs TRBV4-2 and TRBJ2-1; D gene uncertain. Trimming took 1 base from V and 12 from J, leaving 13 bases between them. The germline CDR1 and CDR2 sequences are LGHNA and YNFKEQ. The CDR3 spans 13 residues. As DNA, the CDR3 is TGTGCCAGCAGCCAAGCCGGGTCTATGGTGCAGTTCTTC. Its translation: CASSQAGSMVQFF.